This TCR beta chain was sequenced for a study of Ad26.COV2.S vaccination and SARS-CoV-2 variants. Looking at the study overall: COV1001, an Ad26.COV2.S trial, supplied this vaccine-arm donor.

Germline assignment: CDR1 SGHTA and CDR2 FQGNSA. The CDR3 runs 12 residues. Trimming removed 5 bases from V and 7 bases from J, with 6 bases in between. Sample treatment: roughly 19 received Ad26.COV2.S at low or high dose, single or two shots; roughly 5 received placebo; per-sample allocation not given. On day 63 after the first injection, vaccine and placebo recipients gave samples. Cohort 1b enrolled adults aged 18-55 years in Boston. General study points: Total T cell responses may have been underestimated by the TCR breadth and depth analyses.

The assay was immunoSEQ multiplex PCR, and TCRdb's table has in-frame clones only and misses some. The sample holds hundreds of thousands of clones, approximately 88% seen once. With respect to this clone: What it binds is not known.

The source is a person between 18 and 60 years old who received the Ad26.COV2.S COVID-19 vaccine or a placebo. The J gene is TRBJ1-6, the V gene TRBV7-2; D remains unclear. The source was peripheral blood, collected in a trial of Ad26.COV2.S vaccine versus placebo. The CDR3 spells CASSPDNSPLHF. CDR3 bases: TGTGCCAGCAGCCCCGACAATTCACCCCTCCACTTT. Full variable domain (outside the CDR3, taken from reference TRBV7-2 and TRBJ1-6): GAGVSQSPSNKVTEKGKDVELRCDPISGHTALYWYRQSLGQGLEFLIYFQGNSAPDKSGLPSDRFSAERTGGSVSTLTIQRTQQEDSAVYLCASSPDNSPLHFGNGTRLTVT.